A single sample is the source of the 5 T cell receptor beta chains below, sequenced in a study of T cell changes during pregnancy in multiple sclerosis. Some clones are missing from TCRdb's copy, which holds only in-frame ones; the method was immunoSEQ multiplex PCR. The data hold under 95,000 clones, with roughly 93% observed a single time. Sequenced material: peripheral blood, taken in the second trimester of pregnancy. Source of these receptors: a female donor in good health, enrolled as a control in a pregnancy study.

This rearrangement joins TRBV5-4 to TRBJ1-2; 9 nucleotides align to TRBD1. V shed 4 bases, J shed 7 bases, and the junction held 11 bases outside the gene matches. The CDR3 covers 15 residues. Germline loops: CDR1 SGHNT, CDR2 YYREEE (reference sequence). The DNA for the CDR3 is TGTGCCAGCAGCATTTCAACAGGGGGCGCAGGTGGCTACACCTTC. It is translated as CASSISTGGAGGYTF.

V usage is TRBV9 and J usage is TRBJ1-6; 7 bases fit TRBD1. With V trimmed by 4 bases and J by 7 bases, 8 bases remained unmatched. Germline values: CDR1 SGDLS, CDR2 YYNGEE. The CDR3 is 15 amino acids. The CDR3: CASSSATGRNSPLHF. CDR3 in DNA: TGTGCCAGCAGCTCGGCGACAGGGCGGAATTCACCCCTCCACTTT.

The V gene is TRBV11-1, the J gene TRBJ2-2; weak D call: TRBD2 (5 bases). CDR1 and CDR2 (germline): SGHAT, FQDESV (reference sequence). The CDR3 has 13 residues. Deletions cut 2 bases from V and 5 bases from J, with 6 bases between. CDR3 protein: CASSLTGTGELFF. CDR3 coding DNA: TGTGCCAGCAGCTTAACGGGGACCGGGGAGCTGTTTTTT.

This rearrangement joins TRBV6-6 to TRBJ1-6; D gene uncertain. V lost 2 bases and J 10 bases, leaving 12 bases between the germline ends. The CDR3 covers 14 residues. Germline-derived CDR1 and CDR2 are MNHNY and SVGAGI (reference sequence). CDR3 nucleotides: TGTGCCAGCAGTTACGTCGTAGTTCGCTCACCCCTCCACTTT. This gives the protein CASSYVVVRSPLHF.

This sequence joins TRBV6-5 and TRBJ2-3; the match to TRBD2 covers 9 bases. V trimming: 6 bases; J trimming: 5 bases; junction bases outside the gene matches: 6. In germline, CDR1 is MNHEY, CDR2 SVGAGI. The CDR3 loop spans 14 amino acids. The DNA for the CDR3 is TGTGCCAGCAGAGAGGCGGGAGGGGTAGATACGCAGTATTTT. Amino acid sequence: CASREAGGVDTQYF.